The rows below give T cell receptor beta chains drawn from one sample of a study of graft-versus-host responses after intestinal transplantation. No cognate antigen is known for these TCRs. TCRdb's table, derived via immunoSEQ multiplex PCR, lists solely in-frame clones and lacks some. The sample includes about 100,000 clones, roughly 87% of them seen just once. Sequencing was performed on unstimulated CD4+ T cells sorted from spleen or lymph node cells, taken before transplant. These receptor sequences come from a human donor who was the organ donor for an intestinal transplant. Both conserved end residues are part of each CDR3. Each record gives: J gene, V gene, CDR3 length, clone size, D gene, CDR3 DNA, CDR3 protein. The D gene is left open where the match is weak. Expanded clones are given a class, and other clones once, few, many or no size at all.

J gene: TRBJ2-7
V gene: TRBV28
CDR3 length: 16
clone size: once
D gene: NA
CDR3 DNA: TGTGCCAGCAGTTACTCCGGGGGACAGCGGGCCTACGAGCAGTACTTC
CDR3 protein: CASSYSGGQRAYEQYF

J gene: TRBJ1-2
V gene: TRBV29-1
CDR3 length: 12
clone size: NA
D gene: TRBD1
CDR3 DNA: TGCAGCGTTGAAATGGACAGGGGTGGCTACACCTTC
CDR3 protein: CSVEMDRGGYTF

J gene: TRBJ1-4
V gene: TRBV30
CDR3 length: 18
clone size: once
D gene: TRBD1
CDR3 DNA: TGTGCCTGGAGTGCCCGGGGGACAGGGAGATTAAGGAGTGAAAAACTGTTTTTT
CDR3 protein: CAWSARGTGRLRSEKLFF

J gene: TRBJ1-6
V gene: TRBV28
CDR3 length: 15
clone size: NA
D gene: TRBD1
CDR3 DNA: TGTGCCAGCAGTTCACTGACAGGGGGCAATTCACCCCTCCACTTT
CDR3 protein: CASSSLTGGNSPLHF

J gene: TRBJ2-7
V gene: TRBV6-1
CDR3 length: 14
clone size: NA
D gene: NA
CDR3 DNA: TGTGCCAGCAGCTCGACAGGCAGCTCCTACGAGCAGTACTTC
CDR3 protein: CASSSTGSSYEQYF

J gene: TRBJ2-3
V gene: TRBV28
CDR3 length: 16
clone size: NA
D gene: TRBD1
CDR3 DNA: TGTGCCAGCAGTTCGGCAGGGGGCACGAAAGGTGATACGCAGTATTTT
CDR3 protein: CASSSAGGTKGDTQYF

J gene: TRBJ2-3
V gene: TRBV11-3
CDR3 length: 14
clone size: NA
D gene: NA
CDR3 DNA: TGTGCCAGCAGCCTGGGGGCGGAGTCAGATACGCAGTATTTT
CDR3 protein: CASSLGAESDTQYF

J gene: TRBJ1-2
V gene: TRBV20-1
CDR3 length: 11
clone size: NA
D gene: NA
CDR3 DNA: TGCAGTGCCGACAGCTACTATGGCTACACCTTC
CDR3 protein: CSADSYYGYTF

J gene: TRBJ1-5
V gene: TRBV2
CDR3 length: 14
clone size: NA
D gene: NA
CDR3 DNA: TGTGCCAGCAGTGGACGAGGTGACTATCAGCCCCAGCATTTT
CDR3 protein: CASSGRGDYQPQHF

J gene: TRBJ2-3
V gene: TRBV5-1
CDR3 length: 14
clone size: NA
D gene: NA
CDR3 DNA: TGCGCCAGCAGCCCGACAACTAGCACAGATACGCAGTATTTT
CDR3 protein: CASSPTTSTDTQYF

J gene: TRBJ1-5
V gene: TRBV30
CDR3 length: 13
clone size: NA
D gene: TRBD1
CDR3 DNA: TGTGCCTTCTCCCAGGGGGAGAATCAGCCCCAGCATTTT
CDR3 protein: CAFSQGENQPQHF

J gene: TRBJ1-5
V gene: TRBV6-1
CDR3 length: 16
clone size: NA
D gene: NA
CDR3 DNA: TGTGCCAGCAGTGACTTGAGGGGAGGGGGCAATCAGCCCCAGCATTTT
CDR3 protein: CASSDLRGGGNQPQHF

J gene: TRBJ2-3
V gene: TRBV27
CDR3 length: 15
clone size: once
D gene: NA
CDR3 DNA: TGTGCCAGCAGTTTAAGCTTACCCGCACGGGGTACGCAGTATTTT
CDR3 protein: CASSLSLPARGTQYF

J gene: TRBJ1-3
V gene: TRBV11-2
CDR3 length: 15
clone size: few
D gene: TRBD1
CDR3 DNA: TGTGCCAGCAGCTTAGACCTCGGACAGGCATACACCATATATTTT
CDR3 protein: CASSLDLGQAYTIYF

J gene: TRBJ1-3
V gene: TRBV18
CDR3 length: 19
clone size: NA
D gene: TRBD1
CDR3 DNA: TGTGCCAGCTCACCACCGACAGGGGGACTTAAAGTCTCTGGAAACACCATATATTTT
CDR3 protein: CASSPPTGGLKVSGNTIYF

J gene: TRBJ1-1
V gene: TRBV20-1
CDR3 length: 11
clone size: NA
D gene: NA
CDR3 DNA: TGCAGTGCCGCCCGGGGGGCTGAAGCTTTCTTT
CDR3 protein: CSAARGAEAFF

J gene: TRBJ1-5
V gene: TRBV4-1
CDR3 length: 15
clone size: NA
D gene: TRBD1
CDR3 DNA: TGCGCCAGCAGCCAAGAATGGGGTCAGGGGGTGAGCCAGCATTTT
CDR3 protein: CASSQEWGQGVSQHF

J gene: TRBJ2-3
V gene: TRBV20-1
CDR3 length: 10
clone size: NA
D gene: NA
CDR3 DNA: TGCAGTGCTCGTAGGGATACGCAGTATTTT
CDR3 protein: CSARRDTQYF

J gene: TRBJ2-1
V gene: TRBV20-1
CDR3 length: 11
clone size: NA
D gene: TRBD2
CDR3 DNA: TGCAGTGCTAGCAGCGGGGATGAGCAGTTCTTC
CDR3 protein: CSASSGDEQFF

J gene: TRBJ1-4
V gene: TRBV19
CDR3 length: 15
clone size: NA
D gene: TRBD1
CDR3 DNA: TGTGCCAGTAGTCCCCAGGGGGCGGATAATGAAAAACTGTTTTTT
CDR3 protein: CASSPQGADNEKLFF

J gene: TRBJ1-5
V gene: TRBV2
CDR3 length: 15
clone size: NA
D gene: NA
CDR3 DNA: TGTGCCAGCACCAAAAGGTCAGGGGTCAATCAGCCCCAGCATTTT
CDR3 protein: CASTKRSGVNQPQHF

J gene: TRBJ2-3
V gene: TRBV7-8
CDR3 length: 16
clone size: NA
D gene: TRBD1
CDR3 DNA: TGTGCCAGCAGCTCCGGGACAGGGACCTACACAGATACGCAGTATTTT
CDR3 protein: CASSSGTGTYTDTQYF

J gene: TRBJ2-7
V gene: TRBV28
CDR3 length: 15
clone size: once
D gene: NA
CDR3 DNA: TGTGCCACCATAGGAAGAGGTCAACCCCCCTACGAGCAGTACTTC
CDR3 protein: CATIGRGQPPYEQYF

J gene: TRBJ1-5
V gene: TRBV19
CDR3 length: 15
clone size: few
D gene: NA
CDR3 DNA: TGTGCCAGTAGTATCGGGAAAAGGGTGGATCAGCCCCAGCATTTT
CDR3 protein: CASSIGKRVDQPQHF

J gene: TRBJ2-1
V gene: TRBV29-1
CDR3 length: 14
clone size: NA
D gene: NA
CDR3 DNA: TGCAGCGTTGCATTCTCCAAGCCGAACAATGAGCAGTTCTTC
CDR3 protein: CSVAFSKPNNEQFF

J gene: TRBJ1-2
V gene: TRBV2
CDR3 length: 12
clone size: NA
D gene: NA
CDR3 DNA: TGTGCCAGCAGCGAGGAGAACTATGGCTACACCTTC
CDR3 protein: CASSEENYGYTF

J gene: TRBJ2-3
V gene: TRBV28
CDR3 length: 12
clone size: NA
D gene: NA
CDR3 DNA: TGTGCCAGCAGTGATTCCCGCGATACGCAGTATTTT
CDR3 protein: CASSDSRDTQYF

J gene: TRBJ1-1
V gene: TRBV5-4
CDR3 length: 14
clone size: NA
D gene: NA
CDR3 DNA: TGTGCCAGCAGCGGAAGGGACTCCTACACTGAAGCTTTCTTT
CDR3 protein: CASSGRDSYTEAFF